This T cell receptor beta chain was captured in a study of blood T cell repertoires in COVID-19. On the study more broadly: Sources were T cells, B-cell-depleted T cells, or PBMCs; the material itself was cDNA or gDNA.

This CDR3 region has 14 residues. The V gene's germline CDR1 is MNHEY and CDR2 SVGAGI. The V end was cut by 4 bases, the J end by 1 base, with 10 bases between. Authors' analysis steps: Amplifying reference gene primers gave estimates of nucleated cell counts. Sequencing was performed with immunoSEQ multiplex PCR; in TCRdb, only in-frame clones are kept and a portion is missing. Clone size and V and J calls were adopted from that table, with D and trimming inferred from the DNA. Here the sample spans over 100,000 clones, 85% to 90% being singletons. The receptor comes from a man aged 55-75 years with COVID-19, enrolled during active disease. The source material was peripheral blood. The chain carries TRBV6-5 and TRBJ1-1; tentative D call: TRBD1 (6 bases). The DNA of the CDR3 is TGTGCCAGCAGTTGGGCAGGGGCGAACACTGAAGCTTTCTTT. Amino acid sequence: CASSWAGANTEAFF.